Following are 16 T cell receptor beta chains from one sample sequenced in a study of T cell responses to AZD1222 COVID-19 vaccine. This table comes from immunoSEQ multiplex PCR, and its TCRdb copy is limited to in-frame clones, with some not included. The sample comprises under 150,000 clones, approximately 83% of which are singletons, and roughly 3.7% rests with the top ten. Sequencing was performed on peripheral blood, taken on day 0 of MenACWY control vaccination. These receptors originate from an adult in good health.

This sequence joins TRBV13 and TRBJ2-7; the D is unclear. CDR1 and CDR2 (germline): PRHDT, FYEKMQ (reference sequence). Trimming stripped 5 bases from V and 9 bases from J, with 17 bases between. The CDR3 spans 13 residues. CDR3 residues: CASSQGPELGQYF. In DNA form, the CDR3 reads TGTGCCAGCAGCCAAGGACCCGAACTCGGGCAGTACTTC.

The chain has TRBV27 and TRBJ1-2; a possible D gene is TRBD1 (6 bases). V lost 4 bases to trimming and J lost 8 bases, with 14 bases between them. The CDR3 runs 13 residues. From germline, CDR1 is MNHEY and CDR2 SMNVEV (reference sequence). The CDR3 nucleotides read TGTGCCAGCAGTTCACAGGGCTTCGGGGGCTACACCTTC. Amino acids: CASSSQGFGGYTF.

The chain uses TRBV4-1 and TRBJ2-3; unclear D gene. Germline CDR1 MGHRA, CDR2 YSYEKL. The CDR3 has 14 residues. V was clipped by 3 bases and J by 5 bases, with 12 bases between them. Written as DNA, the CDR3 is TGCGCCAGCAGCCAGAGGATATTAAGAGATACGCAGTATTTT. Translation: CASSQRILRDTQYF.

The rearrangement joins TRBV7-2 to TRBJ1-1; D call uncertain. Trimming stripped 4 bases from V and 3 bases from J, with 12 bases between. From germline, CDR1 is SGHTA and CDR2 FQGNSA. This CDR3 contains 14 residues. CDR3 DNA sequence: TGTGCCAGCAGCTCCCTAAGGGCTTACACTGAAGCTTTCTTT. Protein: CASSSLRAYTEAFF.

The rearrangement joins TRBV28 to TRBJ2-7; D is uncertain. The CDR3 contains 12 residues. V lost 7 bases and J lost 2, with 9 bases in between. Germline V gene sequence: CDR1 MDHEN, CDR2 SYDVKM. CDR3 DNA: TGTGCCAGCACCACTGAGCCCTACGAGCAGTACTTC. This sequence encodes CASTTEPYEQYF.

V is TRBV4-2 and J is TRBJ1-2; tentatively, D is TRBD1 (5 bases). With 0 bases removed from V and 8 bases from J, the gap between germline ends came to 16 bases. Germline lookup yields CDR1 LGHNA and CDR2 YNFKEQ. The CDR3 runs 15 residues. The CDR3 spells CASSQDEGRGRGYTF. The CDR3 coding sequence is TGTGCCAGCAGCCAAGACGAAGGAAGGGGAAGGGGCTACACCTTC.

This clone was seen a single time. The chain links TRBV28 to TRBJ1-3; 7 nucleotides agree with TRBD1. Trimming at V came to 5 bases and at J to 0 bases, leaving 7 bases not matched to a gene. Germline values: CDR1 MDHEN, CDR2 SYDVKM. The CDR3 runs 16 residues. CDR3 in amino acids: CASSRGGQSSGNTIYF. The DNA of the CDR3 is TGTGCCAGCAGTAGGGGGGGACAGAGCTCTGGAAACACCATATATTTT.

The rearrangement joins TRBV18 to TRBJ1-1; 11 bases map to TRBD1. The J segment lost 2 bases and the V segment lost 6 bases, leaving 2 bases of the junction unmatched. Germline CDR1 KGHSH, CDR2 LQKENI. There are 14 residues in the CDR3. The CDR3 sequence: CASSRTGGNTEAFF. The CDR3 nucleotides are TGTGCCAGCTCCCGGACAGGGGGCAACACTGAAGCTTTCTTT.

The chain recombines TRBV7-9 with TRBJ2-5, with D uncertain. Germline-derived CDR1 and CDR2 are SEHNR and FQNEAQ (reference sequence). The CDR3 is 16 residues long. Trimming removed 4 bases at V and 0 bases at J, with 15 bases between. CDR3 sequence: CASSSLENAYQETQYF. CDR3 bases: TGTGCCAGCAGCTCACTCGAAAACGCGTACCAAGAGACCCAGTACTTC.

This clone was seen once. The chain links TRBV29-1 to TRBJ1-2, with 7 bases matching TRBD1. The CDR3 extends over 11 amino acids. Trimming removed 6 bases from V and 2 bases from J; junction bases left unmatched: 0. CDR1 is SQVTM and CDR2 is ANQGSEA in the germline V gene. The CDR3 coding sequence is TGCAGCGTGGACAGGAACTATGGCTACACCTTC. This gives the protein CSVDRNYGYTF.

The chain employs TRBV5-1 and TRBJ1-3; 8 bases line up with TRBD1. The CDR3 is 16 amino acids. V shed 4 bases, J shed 0 bases, and the junction held 6 bases outside the gene matches. CDR1 and CDR2 from the germline V gene are SGHRS and YFSETQ. The CDR3 DNA reads TGCGCCAGCAGCAAACTCGGGACAGGCTCTGGAAACACCATATATTTT. It codes for CASSKLGTGSGNTIYF.

The chain carries TRBV29-1 and TRBJ1-2; D not certain. Trimming shortened V by 0 bases and J by 8 bases, and 13 bases separated the two germline ends. This CDR3 contains 13 residues. Germline V CDR1 and CDR2: SQVTM, ANQGSEA. As DNA, the CDR3 is TGCAGCGTTGAAGATGTGTCAGCCAAGGGCTACACCTTC. It is translated as CSVEDVSAKGYTF.

V gene TRBV30 combines with J gene TRBJ1-2; 8 nucleotides agree with TRBD1. Unmatched junction bases numbered 6, after V lost 7 bases and J lost 2 bases. The CDR3 length is 13 residues. Germline V CDR1 and CDR2: GTSNPN, SVGIG (reference sequence). This chain's CDR3 is CASRTGSNYGYTF. CDR3 sequence (DNA): TGTGCCTCACGGACAGGGTCGAACTATGGCTACACCTTC.

The rearrangement links TRBV24-1 to TRBJ2-5, with a tentative D call TRBD1 (5 bases). From germline, CDR1 is KGHDR and CDR2 SFDVKD. There are 12 residues in the CDR3. V lost 9 bases and J lost 0, with 7 bases in between. CDR3 protein: CATSGNQETQYF. In DNA, the CDR3 is TGTGCCACCTCAGGGAACCAAGAGACCCAGTACTTC.

The chain couples TRBV19 to TRBJ1-1; no clear D. Looked up from germline, CDR1 is LNHDA and CDR2 is SQIVND (reference sequence). Trimming took 6 bases from V and 1 from J, leaving 9 bases between them. This CDR3 region has 13 residues. CDR3 nucleotide sequence: TGTGCCAGTAGCCCAGACCAGAACACTGAAGCTTTCTTT. As protein: CASSPDQNTEAFF.

V and J are TRBV10-3 and TRBJ2-5; maybe TRBD2 (6 bases). Germline V lookup: CDR1 ENHRY, CDR2 SYGVKD. V lost 3 bases, J lost 5 bases, and 16 bases lay in between. The CDR3 has 15 amino acids. Written as DNA, the CDR3 is TGTGCCATCAGTGATGTCGGGGGTAGGTCTGAGACCCAGTACTTC. Its protein product is CAISDVGGRSETQYF.